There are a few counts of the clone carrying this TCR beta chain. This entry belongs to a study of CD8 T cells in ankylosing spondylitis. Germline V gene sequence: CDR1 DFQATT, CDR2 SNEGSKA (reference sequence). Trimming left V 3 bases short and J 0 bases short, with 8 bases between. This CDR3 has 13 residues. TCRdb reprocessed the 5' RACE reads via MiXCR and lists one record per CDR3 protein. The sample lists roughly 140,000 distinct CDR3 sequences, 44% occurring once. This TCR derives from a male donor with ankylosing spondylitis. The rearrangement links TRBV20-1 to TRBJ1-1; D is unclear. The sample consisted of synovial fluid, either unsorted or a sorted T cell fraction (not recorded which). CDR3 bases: TGCAGTGCTAGTCGGACGATGAACACTGAAGCTTTCTTT. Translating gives CSASRTMNTEAFF.